These 10 T cell receptor beta chains came from one sample sequenced in a study of shared clonotypes between healthy human individuals. The method was immunoSEQ multiplex PCR; TCRdb's version includes in-frame clones alone and lacks a portion of them. The data show 470,000 or so clones, with approximately 84% seen just once and roughly 13% held by the top ten. The sequenced material came from PBMCs. These receptors were collected from a woman between 35 and 50 years old in good health. Some clones in this sample may be carry-over from other donors' samples.

A remark on this clone: A far larger clone is just one base off, so this is likely a read error. The chain carries TRBV7-2 and TRBJ1-2; D not certain. CDR1 is SGHTA, CDR2 FQGNSA, per germline. The germline V and J ends were trimmed by 0 bases and 7 bases, with 12 bases remaining between them. CDR3 length: 14 residues. In DNA form, the CDR3 reads TGTGCCAGCAGCTTAGCTGCAGAGGGCTCTGGCTACACCTTC. Translation gives CASSLAAEGSGYTF.

As for this clone: At the DNA level, this CDR3 is encoded by other sequences in the same sample as well. The rearrangement links TRBV18 to TRBJ2-5; D unclear. The germline V and J ends were trimmed by 0 bases and 5 bases, with 4 bases remaining between them. This CDR3 contains 12 residues. CDR1 is KGHSH and CDR2 is LQKENI in the germline V gene. As DNA, the CDR3 is TGTGCCAGCTCACCACCGGGGGAGACCCAGTACTTC. Translated, it gives CASSPPGETQYF.

A note on this clone: A far larger clone is one nucleotide away, so this likely arose from a read error. This chain uses TRBV5-1 with TRBJ2-2; D is ambiguous. CDR3 length equals 15 residues. Germline V lookup: CDR1 SGHRS, CDR2 YFSETQ. The CDR3 coding sequence is TGCGCCAGCAGCATTCAAGGGTGGAACACCTGGGAGCTGTTTTTT. Translation gives CASSIQGWNTWELFF.

Remarks on this clone: A read error may produce the germline difference seen at one junction end. The chain links TRBV28 to TRBJ2-7, with TRBD1 matching over 10 bases. Germline loops: CDR1 MDHEN, CDR2 SYDVKM. CDR3 length: 14 amino acids. The CDR3 bases are TGTGCCAGCAGTTTATTCGGGACAGGGGAACTTGCCAACTTC. Its translation is CASSLFGTGELANF.

The chain is built from TRBV28 and TRBJ2-6, with unresolved D. Germline CDR1 reads MDHEN; CDR2 reads SYDVKM. The CDR3 covers 14 residues. The V and J ends lost 7 bases and 13 bases respectively, with 20 bases between them. The CDR3 coding sequence is TGTGCCAGCACCCCTGGGATTGTGCCCTGGGTCCTGACTTTC. Its protein is CASTPGIVPWVLTF.

Remarks on this clone: A far larger clone is just one base off, so this is likely a read error. Additional DNA sequences in this sample encode the identical CDR3. The chain links TRBV18 to TRBJ1-4, with D unclear. The V end was cut by 5 bases, the J end by 7 bases, with 14 bases between. CDR1 and CDR2 from the germline V gene are KGHSH and LQKENI. This CDR3 comprises 14 residues. The CDR3 spells CASSSGWGSEKLFF. CDR3 nucleotide sequence: TGTGCCAGCTCATCAGGATGGGGTAGTGAAAAACTGTTTTTT.

Notes on this clone: Given a far larger clone just one base away, this is likely a sequencing read error. Here the CDR3 reads CTSSSRDEGETQYF. CDR3 coding DNA: TGTACCAGCAGTTCCCGAGACGAAGGAGAGACCCAGTACTTC. The V call is TRBV28, the J call TRBJ2-5; D remains ambiguous. The CDR3 sequence is 14 residues long. Germline V gene lookup returns CDR1 MDHEN and CDR2 SYDVKM.

This clone was found once. The genes are TRBV30 and TRBJ2-7, with 7 bases matching TRBD1. V gave up 2 bases and J gave up 4 bases; unmatched junction bases: 2. This CDR3 is built from 12 residues. Germline lookup yields CDR1 GTSNPN and CDR2 SVGIG (reference sequence). The CDR3 here is CAWSLGQYEQYF. The CDR3 region has the DNA TGTGCCTGGAGTCTGGGACAGTACGAGCAGTACTTC.

With regard to this clone: A far bigger clonotype differs at one base, so this is likely a read error. The same CDR3 can be traced to other DNA sequences in this sample. The chain is built from TRBV28 and TRBJ1-1; D call uncertain. The CDR3 totals 16 residues. In germline, CDR1 is MDHEN, CDR2 SYDVKM. CDR3 amino acids: CASSFSGRPMSYEAFF. In DNA form, the CDR3 reads TGTGCCAGCAGTTTTTCTGGCCGGCCTATGTCGTATGAAGCCTTCTTT.

For this clone: Being one base from a much bigger clone, this may be a read error. In the same sample, other DNA sequences code for this CDR3. The chain couples TRBV29-1 to TRBJ2-1; 9 nucleotides agree with TRBD2. Unmatched junction bases numbered 9, after V lost 5 bases and J lost 4 bases. CDR1 is SQVTM, CDR2 ANQGSEA, per germline. The CDR3 is 15 residues long. Written as DNA, the CDR3 is TGCAGCGTTAGGGCGGGAGGGGACGGTTACAATGAGCAGTTCTTC. Translating gives CSVRAGGDGYNEQFF.